This T cell receptor (beta chain) originates from a study of identical twins. Turning to this clonotype: The final CDR3 position lacks the conserved phenylalanine or tryptophan, pointing to a likely read error.

Looked up from germline, CDR1 is MGHDK and CDR2 is SYGVNS. This CDR3 is built from 12 residues. Trimming took 8 bases from V and 4 from J, leaving 11 bases between them. TCRdb ran MiXCR on the 5' RACE reads and lists one entry per CDR3 protein. The table has about 1.7 million distinct CDR3 sequences, about 30% seen once. This chain connects TRBV25-1 to TRBJ1-2; a possible D gene is TRBD1 (6 bases). The clonotype originates from a newborn girl in good health. The sample was cord blood. Written as DNA, the CDR3 is TGTGCCAGCCACAGGGTCGGCTATGGCTACACCTAC. This codes for CASHRVGYGYTY.